This T cell receptor (beta chain) is drawn from a study of shared clonotypes between healthy human individuals (dated by TCRdb to the early 2020s). Regarding the complete study: A couple of women and a few men aged 18 to 49 years were included in the cohort. To estimate repertoire size and how much clonotypes are shared between individuals, the study performed deep sequencing of blood TCR repertoires from five healthy adults. Per donor, leukapheresis produced somewhere between about 0.94 and 9.5 billion PBMCs. Per donor, three plates each were used for CD4 naive and CD4 memory, two for CD8 naive, and one for CD8 memory. To increase sequencing depth and limit assay-specific biases, TCR repertoire library preparation and sequencing were carried out by different laboratories using diverse techniques. Overall study results and their limits: Naive subsets generally had larger estimated clonotype richness than memory subsets. Because the study included only a small number of donors, the genetic and exposure-history diversity represented was limited. Sampling was limited to blood, and TCR repertoires in tissue likely differ from TCR repertoires in blood. Higher generation probabilities were observed for clonotypes shared by all four sorted-subset donors than for non-shared clonotypes. Incomplete sequencing was indicated by rarefaction of sorted-subset datasets, despite the large sequencing depth. When several donors were compared, the shared fraction of clonotypes was roughly 4.8% for naive CD4, roughly 3.3% for naive CD8, roughly 2.5% for memory CD4, and under 0.5% for memory CD8. Pairwise subsampling indicated that sequencing depth was expected to affect the degree of clonotype sharing among donors.

TCR CDR3 regions were amplified from genomic DNA by multiplex PCR using the deep immunoSEQ assay. Genomic DNA extracted from each cell subset was distributed evenly over all wells of several immunoSEQ 96-well plates, and each plate served as one replicate. For sorted subsets, approximately 190 ng of genomic DNA, equivalent to some 30,000 T cell genomes, went into each replicate PCR. Purified libraries were quantified with a Qubit 3.0 fluorometer, sized on a Bioanalyzer 2100, and re-quantified with the KAPA Library Quantification kit. Every immunoSEQ 96-well plate was sequenced on a dedicated single-read 150-cycle Illumina NextSeq 550 flow cell. The authors' pipeline ran thus. Because the immunoSEQ output held only junctional sequences and lacked quality scores, the filtering could not match the filtering applied to full-length reads. Sequences were annotated with PyIR, a Python wrapper for IgBLAST v1.9, and V/J genes and CDR3 were assigned using IMGT germline references. Any read was removed if the V/J assignment was weak (E-value above 1e-6), the CDR3 was missing, or the read contained stop codons, out-of-frame junctions, or ambiguous translated residues. V3J clonotypes were defined as sequences sharing an identical inferred V gene, J gene, and CDR3 amino acid sequence. The percentage overlap between two repertoires was calculated by dividing the number of shared unique clonotypes by the size of the smaller repertoire. Repertoire richness was assessed with RTK rarefaction, the Chao1 estimator, and Recon v2.1 estimates of unobserved clonotypes. Generation probabilities for all TCRbeta clonotypes obtained by the gDNA method from several donors were computed using OLGA. This immuneACCESS table, as held by TCRdb, lists in-frame sequences with V and J called but not all clones. Of the missing ones, under half trace to an unresolved V gene in checked studies; the others have no known cause. For V, J and clone size, that table is used; D and trimming come from the DNA. This sample comprises about 360,000 clones, around 70% of them detected only once. The leading ten clones occupy more than 9% of the sample.

Healthy HIV-negative adults with no recently reported acute infections or vaccinations were included as donors. Every donor was a Caucasian adult living in Nashville, Tennessee, USA. CD4+ T cells were enriched by magnetic negative selection, after which naive cells were positively selected on CD45RA and the negative fraction was taken as the memory subset. Blood was collected by leukapheresis, and PBMCs were isolated by Ficoll-Histopaque density gradient centrifugation and then cryopreserved in liquid nitrogen vapor phase. Analytical flow cytometry was used to check the purity and quantity of each magnetically sorted T cell population. From each sorted fraction, genomic DNA was isolated and quantified by UV absorbance on a Nanodrop 2000c. This clone was seen just once. Which antigen it targets is not known. The record has no base qualities; no much larger clone is one base away. The CDR3, from cysteine to phenylalanine, totals 14 residues. Only the CDR3 part of the read is kept: 42 bases, read in frame from the first base.

Sequenced input: memory CD4+ T cells sorted from blood. This specimen's cell subset or site label, interpreted: CD45RA-negative fraction. Recombination linked TRBV1 to TRBJ2-1; whether TRBD1, the table's D call, matches the DNA was not checked. TRBV1 represents a pseudogene. The sequence was collected from a man younger than 45 in good health. The DNA sequence is given as TGCACCAGCAGCCAAGATCACACCTACAATGAGCAGTTCTTC. Its amino acids are CTSSQDHTYNEQFF.